The 27 T cell receptor beta chains listed next were all sequenced from one sample in a study of shared clonotypes between healthy human individuals. Profiled with immunoSEQ multiplex PCR; TCRdb holds only in-frame clones, not every one. This table holds more than 2 million clones, 95% found once. The sequenced sample was naive CD4+ T cells sorted from blood. Specified subset: CD45RA+ positively selected. Receptors originate from a young man in good health.

The J gene is TRBJ1-3, the V gene TRBV19, with unresolved D. Germline V CDR1 and CDR2: LNHDA, SQIVND (reference sequence). Trimming left V 7 bases short and J 3 bases short, with 10 bases between. The length of the CDR3 is 13 residues. This chain's CDR3 is CASMLRSGNTIYF. CDR3 bases: TGTGCCAGTATGTTGCGGAGTGGAAACACCATATATTTT.

This chain joins TRBV6-4 and TRBJ2-3, with D possibly matching TRBD2 (6 bases). The CDR3 sequence is 15 residues long. The germline V gene encodes CDR1 MRHNA and CDR2 SNTAGT. Trimming removed 6 bases at V and 3 bases at J, with 16 bases between. The CDR3 DNA reads as TGTGCCAGCAGCGCAGGAGCGGGCAGGACAGATACGCAGTATTTT. Translated: CASSAGAGRTDTQYF.

This chain joins TRBV5-4 and TRBJ2-5; 9 bases are a match to TRBD1. CDR1 is SGHNT, CDR2 YYREEE, per germline (reference sequence). The CDR3 contains 14 residues. After removal of 4 bases from V and 5 bases from J, the junction contained 6 bases not matched to a gene. CDR3 DNA sequence: TGTGCCAGCAGCCACTGGGACAGGGTGGAGACCCAGTACTTC. Amino acid sequence: CASSHWDRVETQYF.

The V call is TRBV2, the J call TRBJ2-3; 7 positions match TRBD1. Trimming cost V 9 bases and J 2 bases; bases outside gene matches: 11. Germline CDR1 and CDR2: SNHLY and FYNNEI. The CDR3 has 15 residues. The CDR3 DNA follows: TGTGCCAGTGCACACGGCAGGGGGTCCACAGATACGCAGTATTTT. It is translated as CASAHGRGSTDTQYF.

The chain couples TRBV28 to TRBJ2-5; D is undetermined. CDR1 and CDR2 (germline): MDHEN, SYDVKM. The CDR3 consists of 16 residues. Trimming removed 1 base from V and 5 bases from J, with 17 bases in between. The CDR3 reads CASSLFGGIGFETQYF. The CDR3 region has the DNA TGTGCCAGCAGTTTATTTGGCGGAATCGGGTTCGAGACCCAGTACTTC.

V is TRBV7-8 and J is TRBJ2-5, with TRBD2 matching over 11 bases. V dropped 1 base and J dropped 4; count of bases not matched to a gene: 2. Per germline, CDR1 SGHVS and CDR2 FQNEAQ. This CDR3 is 15 amino acids long. CDR3 DNA sequence: TGTGCCAGCAGCTTAGAGGGACTAGCGGCAGAGACCCAGTACTTC. Its translation: CASSLEGLAAETQYF. Together with reference TRBV7-8 and TRBJ2-5, the CDR3 gives the full variable domain: GAGVSQSPRYKVAKRGQDVALRCDPISGHVSLFWYQQALGQGPEFLTYFQNEAQLDKSGLPSDRFFAERPEGSVSTLKIQRTQQEDSAVYLCASSLEGLAAETQYFGPGTRLLVL.

Comment on this clone: The sample holds other DNA sequences that translate to the same CDR3. The V call is TRBV28, the J call TRBJ1-2; 9 bases map to TRBD1. V shed 6 bases, J shed 4 bases, and the junction held 3 bases outside the gene matches. The CDR3 is 13 amino acids. Germline CDR1 reads MDHEN; CDR2 reads SYDVKM. The CDR3 is CASSLGQGYGYTF. The CDR3, as DNA: TGTGCCAGCAGCCTGGGACAGGGCTATGGCTACACCTTC.

The chain has TRBV5-6 and TRBJ2-7, with D perhaps TRBD1 (5 bases). V shed 1 base and J shed 6 bases, with 14 bases lying between them. The CDR3 has 14 residues. Per the germline V gene, CDR1 is SGHDT and CDR2 is YYEEEE. Here the CDR3 DNA reads TGTGCCAGCAGCTTGACCAAGGGGTTAATCGAGCAGTACTTC. Its protein is CASSLTKGLIEQYF. Using reference TRBV5-6 and TRBJ2-7 for the parts outside the CDR3, the full variable domain is DAGVTQSPTHLIKTRGQQVTLRCSPKSGHDTVSWYQQALGQGPQFIFQYYEEEERQRGNFPDRFSGHQFPNYSSELNVNALLLGDSALYLCASSLTKGLIEQYFGPGTRLTVT.

The V gene is TRBV9, the J gene TRBJ2-5; 9 bases fit TRBD2. CDR1 is SGDLS, CDR2 YYNGEE, per germline. The V segment lost 7 bases and the J segment 5 bases; nucleotides outside the gene matches: 12. CDR3 size: 15 residues. In DNA, the CDR3 is TGTGCCAGCTCTCGGGTAGCGGGGGTTGGGGAGACCCAGTACTTC. Translated, it gives CASSRVAGVGETQYF.

This chain's CDR3 is CASTRNRGEQYF. The CDR3, as DNA: TGTGCCAGCACACGAAACAGGGGGGAGCAGTACTTC. The chain joins TRBV6-1 to TRBJ2-7, with TRBD1 matching over 8 bases. The CDR3 runs to 12 residues. The V gene end was trimmed by 7 bases and the J gene end by 7 bases; junction bases not matched to a gene: 6. CDR1 is MNHNS, CDR2 SASEGT, per germline.

The gene calls are TRBV7-9 and TRBJ1-1; TRBD1 might be the D (6 bases). Germline V gene data show CDR1 as SEHNR and CDR2 as FQNEAQ (reference sequence). V lost 1 base, J lost 10 bases, and 10 bases lay in between. The CDR3 contains 12 residues. The CDR3 sequence is CASSLGTVGAFF. The CDR3 nucleotides are TGTGCCAGCAGCTTAGGGACAGTAGGAGCTTTCTTT.

The sample holds one count of this clone. The CDR3 spells CASSAIMGGELFF. CDR3 DNA sequence: TGTGCCAGCAGCGCAATTATGGGGGGGGAGCTGTTTTTT. This chain uses TRBV7-2 with TRBJ2-2; D uncertain. Germline CDR1 SGHTA, CDR2 FQGNSA. CDR3 length: 13 residues. Trimming took 5 bases from V and 8 from J, leaving 12 bases between them.

The V and J genes are TRBV5-1 and TRBJ1-5; maybe TRBD1 (6 bases). The CDR3 consists of 15 residues. Looked up from germline, CDR1 is SGHRS and CDR2 is YFSETQ. Trimming took off 1 base at V and 5 bases at J, with 13 bases between the two ends. The DNA of the CDR3 is TGCGCCAGCAGCTTGAGGGGGGCGAAGGATCAGCCCCAGCATTTT. Translated: CASSLRGAKDQPQHF.

The chain links TRBV10-3 to TRBJ2-7; D ambiguous. Germline CDR1 and CDR2: ENHRY and SYGVKD. V lost 6 bases and J 0 bases, leaving 18 bases between the germline ends. The CDR3 spans 16 residues. CDR3: CAIRTSDGRLSYEQYF. Here the CDR3 DNA reads TGTGCCATCAGAACCTCGGACGGTCGCCTCTCCTACGAGCAGTACTTC.

The chain uses TRBV6-1 and TRBJ1-4, with D unclear. V shed 3 bases and J shed 8 bases, with 22 bases lying between them. Germline V gene sequence: CDR1 MNHNS, CDR2 SASEGT. The CDR3 runs to 17 residues. The CDR3 bases are TGTGCCAGCAGTGAGTTCGGCCGGGGATTTCTTACCGAAAAACTGTTTTTT. Translating it yields CASSEFGRGFLTEKLFF.

The chain carries TRBV5-1 and TRBJ2-1; possibly TRBD1 or TRBD2 for D (5 bases each). Germline values: CDR1 SGHRS, CDR2 YFSETQ. This CDR3 is built from 13 residues. The V end lost 5 bases, the J end lost 1 base, and 7 bases lay between the germline ends. CDR3 residues: CASRGESYNEQFF. The CDR3 nucleotides are TGCGCCAGCAGGGGGGAGTCCTACAATGAGCAGTTCTTC. The variable domain in full, completed from reference TRBV5-1 and TRBJ2-1, reads KAGVTQTPRYLIKTRGQQVTLSCSPISGHRSVSWYQQTPGQGLQFLFEYFSETQRNKGNFPGRFSGRQFSNSRSEMNVSTLELGDSALYLCASRGESYNEQFFGPGTRLTVL.

The chain carries TRBV4-1 and TRBJ2-5, with D perhaps matching TRBD2 (6 bases). Looked up from germline, CDR1 is MGHRA and CDR2 is YSYEKL. V dropped 1 base and J dropped 2 bases, with 8 bases sitting between them. The CDR3 consists of 14 residues. The CDR3 nucleotides are TGCGCCAGCAGCCAAGGGCGGGGACAAGAGACCCAGTACTTC. It encodes CASSQGRGQETQYF.

Notes on this clone: This sequence may be a read error, since a much larger clone differs from it by one base. CDR3 in DNA: TGTGCCTGGAGTGTACAGGGGCTCGGCTATGGCTGCACCTTC. Its translation is CAWSVQGLGYGCTF. This chain connects TRBV30 to TRBJ1-2, with 7 bases matching TRBD1. The CDR3 is 14 amino acids. Germline lookup yields CDR1 GTSNPN and CDR2 SVGIG (reference sequence).

This chain uses TRBV7-6 with TRBJ2-5, with D unresolved. CDR1 is SGHVS, CDR2 FNYEAQ, per germline. The CDR3 spans 14 residues. The V end was cut by 5 bases, the J end by 1 base, with 11 bases between. The CDR3: CASSPRLAQETQYF. For the CDR3, the DNA is TGTGCCAGCAGCCCACGACTGGCCCAAGAGACCCAGTACTTC. Variable domain in full (rest from reference TRBV7-6 and TRBJ2-5): GAGVSQSPRYKVTKRGQDVALRCDPISGHVSLYWYRQALGQGPEFLTYFNYEAQQDKSGLPNDRFSAERPEGSISTLTIQRTEQRDSAMYRCASSPRLAQETQYFGPGTRLLVL.

In nucleotides, the CDR3 is TGTGCCAGCAGTGACTTCGGCAGGCAAGAGACCCAGTACTTC. Its protein product is CASSDFGRQETQYF. This chain joins TRBV6-1 and TRBJ2-5; D gene ambiguous. CDR1 and CDR2 from the germline V gene are MNHNS and SASEGT. The CDR3 spans 14 residues. Trimming stripped 3 bases from V and 2 bases from J, with 10 bases between.

The chain combines TRBV4-1 with TRBJ2-2; TRBD1 matches 10 bases. CDR1 is MGHRA, CDR2 YSYEKL, per germline. Trimming took 3 bases from V and 9 from J; bases not matched to a gene: 13. The CDR3 is 17 amino acids. CDR3 loop: CASSQPRDRGLARELFF. The CDR3 nucleotides are TGCGCCAGCAGCCAGCCGAGGGACAGGGGCCTCGCGCGGGAGCTGTTTTTT.

This chain joins TRBV6-6 and TRBJ1-5; D perhaps matches TRBD1 (5 bases). Trimming cost V 4 bases and J 3 bases, with 10 bases left between them. The CDR3 length is 14 residues. Germline-derived CDR1 and CDR2 are MNHNY and SVGAGI (reference sequence). The CDR3 DNA reads TGTGCCAGCAGTTCGGACATTTACAATCAGCCCCAGCATTTT. It specifies CASSSDIYNQPQHF.

DNA for the CDR3: TGTGCCAGCTCACCAACGAGGACTGAATCCTACGAGCAGTACTTC. Protein sequence: CASSPTRTESYEQYF. The chain combines TRBV18 with TRBJ2-7, with a tentative D call TRBD2 (5 bases). V was trimmed by 2 bases and J by 1 base, leaving 12 bases between them. This CDR3 spans 15 amino acids. CDR1 is KGHSH, CDR2 LQKENI, per germline.

V is TRBV9 and J is TRBJ1-2, with 7 bases lining up with TRBD1. The V and J ends lost 3 bases and 1 base, in that order; junction bases with no gene match: 12. The CDR3 runs to 17 residues. Germline V gives CDR1 SGDLS, CDR2 YYNGEE. CDR3 in DNA: TGTGCCAGCAGCGCCCGGGACAGTTTCTTTCTTAACTATGGCTACACCTTC. It is translated as CASSARDSFFLNYGYTF.

The chain employs TRBV7-9 and TRBJ1-4; D gene uncertain. The V gene lost 1 base and the J gene lost 6 bases, with 18 bases spanning the gap. CDR1 is SEHNR and CDR2 is FQNEAQ in the germline V gene (reference sequence). The length of the CDR3 is 17 residues. CDR3: CASSLGARWQADEKLFF. CDR3 nucleotides: TGTGCCAGCAGCTTAGGAGCTCGGTGGCAGGCCGATGAAAAACTGTTTTTT.

This clone was picked up a small number of times. The chain links TRBV25-1 to TRBJ1-2, with D tentatively TRBD1 (6 bases). CDR3 length: 15 residues. Trimming shortened V by 4 bases and J by 0 bases, and 12 bases separated the two germline ends. CDR1 MGHDK and CDR2 SYGVNS come from the germline V gene. The chain's CDR3 is CASSANRDTNYGYTF. In DNA form, the CDR3 reads TGTGCCAGCAGTGCCAACCGGGACACTAACTATGGCTACACCTTC.

In DNA form, the CDR3 reads TGTGCCAGCAGCTATACGGGACTGGGGGCCTACGAGCAGTACTTC. It specifies CASSYTGLGAYEQYF. The rearrangement uses TRBV11-2 and TRBJ2-7; perhaps TRBD2 as D (6 bases). The CDR3 length is 15 residues. V gave up 4 bases and J gave up 2 bases, with 15 bases separating them. CDR1 and CDR2 (germline): SGHAT, FQNNGV.